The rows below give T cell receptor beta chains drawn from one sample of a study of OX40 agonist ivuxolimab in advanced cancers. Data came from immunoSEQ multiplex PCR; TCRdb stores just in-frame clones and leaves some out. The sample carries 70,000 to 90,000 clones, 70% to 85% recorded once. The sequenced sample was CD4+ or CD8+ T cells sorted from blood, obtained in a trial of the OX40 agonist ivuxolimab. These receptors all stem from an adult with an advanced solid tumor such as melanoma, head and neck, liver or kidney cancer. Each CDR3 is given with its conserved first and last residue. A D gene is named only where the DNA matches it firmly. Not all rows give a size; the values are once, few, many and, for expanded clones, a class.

DNA: TGTGCCAGCAGCTTAAAGGGTTCTATTGGGGGCAGAGAAAACATTCAGTACTTC; CDR3: CASSLKGSIGGRENIQYF; D: NA; size: NA; J: TRBJ2-4; V: TRBV11-2
DNA: TGTGCCAGCAGCTTAGCAAAGGGACTGACTCGGTTCTCTGAAGCTTTCTTT; CDR3: CASSLAKGLTRFSEAFF; D: NA; size: NA; J: TRBJ1-1; V: TRBV7-9
DNA: TGTGCCAGCTTGACCCTTATCGGAGAGACCCAGTACTTC; CDR3: CASLTLIGETQYF; D: NA; size: NA; J: TRBJ2-5; V: TRBV2
DNA: TGTGCCAGCAGTTTAGTCGGTAGGGCTAGCGGCTACAATGAGCAGTTCTTC; CDR3: CASSLVGRASGYNEQFF; D: TRBD2; size: few; J: TRBJ2-1; V: TRBV28
DNA: TGTGCCAGCAGCTTAGCGGACCGGGATCGCTTCGACTATGGCTACACCTTC; CDR3: CASSLADRDRFDYGYTF; D: NA; size: NA; J: TRBJ1-2; V: TRBV7-2
DNA: TGTGCCAGCACCTTTCACGCTCTCGGGACTGAAGCTTTCTTT; CDR3: CASTFHALGTEAFF; D: NA; size: NA; J: TRBJ1-1; V: TRBV2
DNA: TGTGCCAGCAGGTTGTCAGGGGTTGTGAACACCGGGGAGCTGTTTTTT; CDR3: CASRLSGVVNTGELFF; D: NA; size: NA; J: TRBJ2-2; V: TRBV27
DNA: TGCGCCAGCAGCCAAGGAACTGCAGGATTTAACACCGGGGAGCTGTTTTTT; CDR3: CASSQGTAGFNTGELFF; D: NA; size: NA; J: TRBJ2-2; V: TRBV4-3
DNA: TGTGCCAGTAGTGACCTACAGGGGGCTGGGACCGGGGAGCTGTTTTTT; CDR3: CASSDLQGAGTGELFF; D: TRBD1; size: NA; J: TRBJ2-2; V: TRBV19
DNA: TGTGCCAGCAGCCCCCGACAGGGTGACACTGAAGCTTTCTTT; CDR3: CASSPRQGDTEAFF; D: TRBD1; size: many; J: TRBJ1-1; V: TRBV9
DNA: TGTGCCAGCAGCTTAACAGGCCTACCGGACCCAGATACGCAGTATTTT; CDR3: CASSLTGLPDPDTQYF; D: NA; size: once; J: TRBJ2-3; V: TRBV5-4
DNA: TGCGCCAGCAGCCAAGGGACACAGTTATACGAGCAGTACTTC; CDR3: CASSQGTQLYEQYF; D: NA; size: few; J: TRBJ2-7; V: TRBV4-1
DNA: TGTGCCAGCAGTTACTCGGGTAGCGGCCAGCCCCAGCATTTT; CDR3: CASSYSGSGQPQHF; D: NA; size: NA; J: TRBJ1-5; V: TRBV6-5
DNA: TGTGCTATAAAGAGGGGGGAAGGCTACACCTTC; CDR3: CAIKRGEGYTF; D: NA; size: NA; J: TRBJ1-2; V: TRBV6-1
DNA: TGTGCCAGCAGCTTAAGCGCGGGGACCAGCACAGATACGCAGTATTTT; CDR3: CASSLSAGTSTDTQYF; D: NA; size: NA; J: TRBJ2-3; V: TRBV7-3
DNA: TGCGCCAGCAGTGAATCGGGACCCCACGAGCAGTACTTC; CDR3: CASSESGPHEQYF; D: NA; size: once; J: TRBJ2-7; V: TRBV10-1
DNA: TGTGCCAGAAGTCCCCGGGACTGGCACAATGAGCAGTTCTTC; CDR3: CARSPRDWHNEQFF; D: NA; size: NA; J: TRBJ2-1; V: TRBV5-3
DNA: TGTGCCAGCTCACCCCGGGACATCATACGAGGGGGAGGAGGCGAGCAGTACTTC; CDR3: CASSPRDIIRGGGGEQYF; D: NA; size: NA; J: TRBJ2-7; V: TRBV18
DNA: TGTGCCAGCAGCTTTAGTATGAACACTGAAGCTTTCTTT; CDR3: CASSFSMNTEAFF; D: NA; size: NA; J: TRBJ1-1; V: TRBV7-3
DNA: TGTGCCATCAGTGAGTCCTGGGGCAGAACCTACGAGCAGTACTTC; CDR3: CAISESWGRTYEQYF; D: NA; size: few; J: TRBJ2-7; V: TRBV10-3
DNA: TGTGCCAGCAGTTTTGGCGGGGGGACTAAATACGAGCAGTACTTC; CDR3: CASSFGGGTKYEQYF; D: TRBD2; size: NA; J: TRBJ2-7; V: TRBV6-6
DNA: TGTGCCAGCAGGGGAGGTGGGGAGACCCAGTACTTC; CDR3: CASRGGGETQYF; D: NA; size: NA; J: TRBJ2-5; V: TRBV25-1
DNA: TGTGCCAGCAGCTTTCAGTCGCTCGCGGGACAAGAGACCCAGTACTTC; CDR3: CASSFQSLAGQETQYF; D: NA; size: once; J: TRBJ2-5; V: TRBV7-2
DNA: TGTGCCAGCTCGCCAAGGGCTGAGTTAGATACGCAGTATTTT; CDR3: CASSPRAELDTQYF; D: NA; size: NA; J: TRBJ2-3; V: TRBV6-5
DNA: TGTGCCAGCAGACTAAACCGGGGCCCTATAGAGACCCAGTACTTC; CDR3: CASRLNRGPIETQYF; D: NA; size: NA; J: TRBJ2-5; V: TRBV6-5
DNA: TGTGCCTGGTCGGGACAGGGCTTTGAAGCTTTCTTT; CDR3: CAWSGQGFEAFF; D: TRBD1; size: NA; J: TRBJ1-1; V: TRBV30
DNA: TGTGCCAGCCCCAGGGGGGGCAAGACTGAAGCTTTCTTT; CDR3: CASPRGGKTEAFF; D: TRBD1; size: NA; J: TRBJ1-1; V: TRBV6-1
DNA: TGCGCCAGCAGCTTATTAGGTCGGGGGACTAGCTACAATGAGCAGTTCTTC; CDR3: CASSLLGRGTSYNEQFF; D: TRBD2; size: NA; J: TRBJ2-1; V: TRBV5-1
DNA: TGCGCCAGCAGCTTGGCTCCGGGACTAGCGAGGGAGCAGTACTTC; CDR3: CASSLAPGLAREQYF; D: TRBD2; size: NA; J: TRBJ2-7; V: TRBV5-1
DNA: TGTGCCAGCAGCTTGAACAGGGGGCGAATGCAGCCCCAGCATTTT; CDR3: CASSLNRGRMQPQHF; D: TRBD1; size: NA; J: TRBJ1-5; V: TRBV5-6
DNA: TGTGCCAGCAGGTCTTACCTTGAGGAGACCCAGTACTTC; CDR3: CASRSYLEETQYF; D: NA; size: NA; J: TRBJ2-5; V: TRBV27
DNA: TGTGCCAGTAGTGTCGACAGGGGCACTGAAGCTTTCTTT; CDR3: CASSVDRGTEAFF; D: TRBD1; size: few; J: TRBJ1-1; V: TRBV19
DNA: TGTGCCAGCAGCGCCCAACCGGGACTAGCATCTTCCGAGCAGTACTTC; CDR3: CASSAQPGLASSEQYF; D: TRBD2; size: NA; J: TRBJ2-7; V: TRBV9
DNA: TGTGCCAGCAGTCCGGGGCACGGGAGGGGTCAAGAGACCCAGTACTTC; CDR3: CASSPGHGRGQETQYF; D: TRBD2; size: few; J: TRBJ2-5; V: TRBV2
DNA: TGTGCCAGTAGTATAGAAGGATGGAGCTCTGGGGCCAACGTCCTGACTTTC; CDR3: CASSIEGWSSGANVLTF; D: NA; size: NA; J: TRBJ2-6; V: TRBV19
DNA: TGTGCCAGCAGCTCCTTTAGCGGGGATACGCAGTATTTT; CDR3: CASSSFSGDTQYF; D: TRBD2; size: NA; J: TRBJ2-3; V: TRBV7-2
DNA: TGTGCCTGGAACCGCCCGGGACAATACAATCAGCCCCAGCATTTT; CDR3: CAWNRPGQYNQPQHF; D: NA; size: NA; J: TRBJ1-5; V: TRBV30
DNA: TGTGCCAGCAGCCTGGACCTCACAGATACGCAGTATTTT; CDR3: CASSLDLTDTQYF; D: NA; size: NA; J: TRBJ2-3; V: TRBV5-4
DNA: TGTGCCAGCAGCTTACAGGTCTACGAGCAGTACTTC; CDR3: CASSLQVYEQYF; D: NA; size: NA; J: TRBJ2-7; V: TRBV7-9
DNA: TGTGCCAGCAGTTTATCGTCCCTTCGGACTAGCTGGACTAGCACAGATACGCAGTATTTT; CDR3: CASSLSSLRTSWTSTDTQYF; D: TRBD2; size: once; J: TRBJ2-3; V: TRBV27
DNA: TGTGCCATCAGTGACCCCGGGAAAACCGGGGAGCTGTTTTTT; CDR3: CAISDPGKTGELFF; D: NA; size: once; J: TRBJ2-2; V: TRBV10-3
DNA: TGTGCCAGCTCAAGCACTGAAGCTTTCTTT; CDR3: CASSSTEAFF; D: NA; size: NA; J: TRBJ1-1; V: TRBV18